This T cell receptor beta chain was retrieved from a study of T-cell reconstitution after alpha-beta-depleted transplantation in children. This CDR3 has 18 residues. Trimming removed 0 bases from V and 0 bases from J; junction bases left unmatched: 6. Germline lookup yields CDR1 LGHDT and CDR2 YNNKEL (reference sequence). This clonotype was detected ten times or more. Its antigen is as yet unknown. Study results and caveats: From surviving recipient T cells and thymic progenitors came the high day-60 TCRbeta diversity observed in some patients. Newly generated T cells supplied most T-cell counts and diversity one year post-transplant.

Preparation of the TCRbeta library involved a method that used unique molecular identifiers. Via MiXCR, TCRdb re-called the PCR reads, giving one row per CDR3 protein. The data hold about 260,000 distinct CDR3 sequences, with roughly 8% observed a single time. Here the sequenced sample was PBMCs, mostly from graft donor cells, taken 180 days after TCRalphabeta/CD19-depleted stem cell transplant. This clonotype was obtained from a male patient younger than 18 who had a stem cell transplant for acute lymphoblastic leukemia, so the T cells may come from the graft donor. The chain is built from TRBV3-1 and TRBJ2-1; TRBD2 matches 9 bases. This CDR3 reads CASSQERGGHSSYNEQFF. In DNA form, the CDR3 reads TGTGCCAGCAGCCAAGAGCGGGGGGGCCATAGCTCCTACAATGAGCAGTTCTTC.